The present entry profiles one TCR beta chain with its context. This specimen belongs to a study of shared clonotypes between healthy human individuals. V was pared by 1 base and J by 3 bases, with 10 bases between. The CDR3 consists of 15 residues. Germline V gene sequence: CDR1 MGHRA, CDR2 YSYEKL. The table came from immunoSEQ multiplex PCR; TCRdb's copy has only in-frame clones and leaves some out. The sample yields around 2.1 million clones, 90% to 97% seen once. The sequence was obtained from a man between 18 and 29 years old in good health. This chain uses TRBV4-1 with TRBJ1-3; D gene ambiguous. Material: naive CD4+ T cells sorted from blood. Subset meaning: CD45RA+ positively selected. CDR3 bases: TGCGCCAGCAGCCAAGCGGTCGGGGTTGGAAACACCATATATTTT. Its translation is CASSQAVGVGNTIYF.